The 13 T cell receptor beta chains below all came from one sample that was sequenced in a study of control samples from healthy donors and cancer patients. The repertoire was sequenced with immunoSEQ multiplex PCR; TCRdb's copy has only in-frame clones and lacks some. The sample has around 170,000 clones; 92% are singletons. The sequencing input was blood. Every receptor here comes from a woman aged 25 to 39 in good health.

V usage is TRBV28 and J usage is TRBJ1-5, with D possibly matching TRBD1 (5 bases). Deletions cut 5 bases from V and 1 base from J, with 12 bases between. In germline, CDR1 is MDHEN, CDR2 SYDVKM. The CDR3 covers 15 residues. CDR3 sequence: CASSPAGGSNQPQHF. The CDR3 nucleotides are TGTGCCAGCAGTCCCGCCGGGGGAAGCAATCAGCCCCAGCATTTT.

This chain links TRBV9 with TRBJ2-3; 8 bases align to TRBD2. With V trimmed by 5 bases and J by 1 base, 9 bases remained unmatched. CDR3 length: 16 residues. Germline CDR1 is SGDLS and CDR2 is YYNGEE. CDR3 nucleotide sequence: TGTGCCAGCAGGGGCCGAGCGGGAGTCGGCACAGATACGCAGTATTTT. Encoded protein: CASRGRAGVGTDTQYF.

The V and J genes are TRBV28 and TRBJ1-4, with D perhaps TRBD1 (6 bases). The V end lost 6 bases, the J end lost 2 bases, and 13 bases lay between the germline ends. The CDR3 extends over 15 amino acids. From germline, CDR1 is MDHEN and CDR2 SYDVKM. The DNA for the CDR3 is TGTGCCAGCAGGATCGACAGGTTGACTAATGAAAAACTGTTTTTT. Translated: CASRIDRLTNEKLFF.

J is TRBJ2-4 and V is TRBV4-1, with D perhaps being TRBD1 or TRBD2 (7 bases each). CDR1 is MGHRA and CDR2 is YSYEKL in the germline V gene. The CDR3 totals 17 residues. Trimming took 3 bases from V and 4 from J, leaving 19 bases between them. In DNA, the CDR3 is TGCGCCAGCAGCCACATCCTCAGGGGGGGGAGGAAAAACATTCAGTACTTC. As protein: CASSHILRGGRKNIQYF.

The gene calls are TRBV4-1 and TRBJ2-7; TRBD2 matches at 14 bases. Trimming removed 4 bases from V and 7 bases from J; junction bases left unmatched: 18. Per germline, CDR1 MGHRA and CDR2 YSYEKL. The CDR3 contains 19 residues. CDR3 DNA sequence: TGCGCCAGCAGCCCGCATCCCCCGGGACTAGCGGGAGAGCAAAGTGAGCAGTACTTC. Protein sequence: CASSPHPPGLAGEQSEQYF.

This clone has a single count. The chain combines TRBV3-1 (or the pseudogene TRBV3-2) with TRBJ2-2, with a weak D call TRBD1 (5 bases). CDR1 and CDR2 (germline): LGHDT, YNNKEL (reference sequence). V gave up 1 base and J gave up 4 bases, with 19 bases separating them. This CDR3 has 18 residues. This CDR3 reads CASSQGPTSRVVTGELFF. The DNA of the CDR3 is TGTGCCAGCAGCCAAGGCCCCACCTCCAGGGTGGTCACCGGGGAGCTGTTTTTT.

The CDR3: CASSPGQNYNEQFF. The CDR3 DNA is TGTGCCAGCTCACCGGGACAGAACTACAATGAGCAGTTCTTC. V gene TRBV18 combines with J gene TRBJ2-1, with TRBD1 matching 7 bases. The CDR3 sequence is 14 residues long. Per germline, CDR1 KGHSH and CDR2 LQKENI. The V and J ends lost 3 bases and 3 bases, in that order; junction bases with no gene match: 2. The full variable domain, its missing parts supplied by reference TRBV18 and TRBJ2-1, is NAGVMQNPRHLVRRRGQEARLRCSPMKGHSHVYWYRQLPEEGLKFMVYLQKENIIDESGMPKERFSAEFPKEGPSILRIQQVVRGDSAAYFCASSPGQNYNEQFFGPGTRLTVL.

The chain is built from TRBV30 and TRBJ1-1; D not resolved. Trimming left V 2 bases short and J 1 base short, with 17 bases between. The germline CDR1 and CDR2 sequences are GTSNPN and SVGIG (reference sequence). The CDR3 length is 16 residues. The CDR3: CAWSRRRAAANTEAFF. Written as DNA, the CDR3 is TGTGCCTGGAGTCGCCGTAGGGCCGCGGCGAACACTGAAGCTTTCTTT.

The chain carries TRBV19 and TRBJ1-2; the D is unclear. The CDR3 sequence is 12 residues long. Trimming left V 3 bases short and J 5 bases short, with 7 bases between. Germline assignment: CDR1 LNHDA and CDR2 SQIVND (reference sequence). CDR3 in amino acids: CASSMTGYGYTF. The CDR3 coding sequence is TGTGCCAGTAGTATGACGGGATATGGCTACACCTTC.

The chain has TRBV10-1 and TRBJ2-2; a weak D match, TRBD1 (6 bases). Deletions cut 6 bases from V and 4 bases from J, with 12 bases between. Germline values: CDR1 WNHNN, CDR2 SYGVQD (reference sequence). This CDR3 region has 14 residues. The CDR3 reads CASSKQGSTGELFF. In nucleotides, the CDR3 is TGCGCCAGCAGCAAACAGGGATCCACCGGGGAGCTGTTTTTT.

The V and J genes are TRBV6-5 and TRBJ1-1; the D is unclear. Trimming took off 2 bases at V and 2 bases at J, with 3 bases between the two ends. The V gene's germline CDR1 is MNHEY and CDR2 SVGAGI. CDR3 length: 12 residues. This CDR3 reads CASSYRNTEAFF. In DNA form, the CDR3 reads TGTGCCAGCAGTTACAGAAACACTGAAGCTTTCTTT.

This chain connects TRBV28 to TRBJ2-6; D is undetermined. The CDR3 length is 15 residues. V was cut by 3 bases and J by 0 bases, with 6 bases left in between. Germline V gives CDR1 MDHEN, CDR2 SYDVKM. CDR3 loop: CASSFASSGANVLTF. The DNA for the CDR3 is TGTGCCAGCAGTTTTGCATCCTCTGGGGCCAACGTCCTGACTTTC.

The gene calls are TRBV7-9 and TRBJ2-3; 11 positions agree with TRBD2. Per germline, CDR1 SEHNR and CDR2 FQNEAQ (reference sequence). Trimming took 2 bases from V and 4 from J; bases not matched to a gene: 2. The CDR3 runs 15 residues. The CDR3 DNA is TGTGCCAGCAGCTTATTTAGCGGGAGGGCAGATACGCAGTATTTT. It specifies CASSLFSGRADTQYF. The full variable domain, rest sourced from reference TRBV7-9 and TRBJ2-3, is DTGVSQNPRHKITKRGQNVTFRCDPISEHNRLYWYRQTLGQGPEFLTYFQNEAQLEKSRLLSDRFSAERPKGSFSTLEIQRTEQGDSAMYLCASSLFSGRADTQYFGPGTRLTVL.